Shown below are 7 T cell receptor beta chains from a single sample sequenced in a study of blood T cell repertoires in COVID-19. The protocol was immunoSEQ multiplex PCR, while the TCRdb copy is restricted to in-frame clones and leaves out a portion. The sample carries more than 300,000 clones, over 90% recorded once. Material for sequencing was PBMCs or T cells enriched from blood (not recorded which). The receptor source for this set is a woman aged 30 to 39 who had been exposed to COVID-19.

This chain joins TRBV6-5 and TRBJ2-1; a weak D match, TRBD2 (5 bases). CDR3 length equals 16 residues. Per germline, CDR1 MNHEY and CDR2 SVGAGI. Trimming removed 2 bases at V and 4 bases at J, with 15 bases between. The CDR3 DNA follows: TGTGCCAGCAGTTACACGACTACTTCGGGGTACAATGAGCAGTTCTTC. Protein sequence: CASSYTTTSGYNEQFF.

The V and J genes are TRBV7-6 and TRBJ2-5; D is perhaps TRBD2 (6 bases). In germline, CDR1 is SGHVS, CDR2 FNYEAQ. The CDR3 loop spans 16 amino acids. Trimming stripped 2 bases from V and 2 bases from J, with 15 bases between. CDR3 in amino acids: CASSLMEGKGQETQYF. DNA of the CDR3: TGTGCCAGCAGCTTAATGGAGGGGAAAGGGCAAGAGACCCAGTACTTC.

This chain links TRBV7-2 with TRBJ2-2; no clear D gene. Deletions cut 1 base from V and 0 bases from J, with 9 bases between. Germline CDR1 reads SGHTA; CDR2 reads FQGNSA. This CDR3 spans 16 amino acids. CDR3 DNA: TGTGCCAGCAGCTTAGGGTCTAGGCCGAACACCGGGGAGCTGTTTTTT. Residues: CASSLGSRPNTGELFF.

This chain uses TRBV29-1 with TRBJ2-5; D is unclear. In germline, CDR1 is SQVTM, CDR2 ANQGSEA. This CDR3 region has 10 residues. V was shortened by 7 bases and J by 3 bases, with 6 bases between the two germline ends. The CDR3 nucleotides read TGCAGCGGTGGCAAAGAGACCCAGTACTTC. Translation: CSGGKETQYF. The variable domain in full, with the rest retrieved from reference TRBV29-1 and TRBJ2-5, is SAVISQKPSRDICQRGTSLTIQCQVDSQVTMMFWYRQQPGQSLTLIATANQGSEATYESGFVIDKFPISRPNLTFSTLTVSNMSPEDSSIYLCSGGKETQYFGPGTRLLVL.

The CDR3 protein is CASSLERGYTEAFF. In DNA form, the CDR3 reads TGTGCCAGCAGCTTAGAGCGCGGGTACACTGAAGCTTTCTTT. The rearrangement uses TRBV7-2 and TRBJ1-1; D unclear. V lost 1 base and J 3 bases, leaving 9 bases between the germline ends. The germline V gene has CDR1 SGHTA and CDR2 FQGNSA. The CDR3 covers 14 residues. Using reference TRBV7-2 and TRBJ1-1 for the parts outside the CDR3, the full variable domain is GAGVSQSPSNKVTEKGKDVELRCDPISGHTALYWYRQSLGQGLEFLIYFQGNSAPDKSGLPSDRFSAERTGGSVSTLTIQRTQQEDSAVYLCASSLERGYTEAFFGQGTRLTVV.

The V gene is TRBV3-1 (or the pseudogene TRBV3-2), the J gene TRBJ2-7, with D possibly matching TRBD1 (6 bases). Germline V gene data show CDR1 as LGHDT and CDR2 as YNNKEL (reference sequence). The CDR3 is made up of 16 amino acids. V lost 6 bases and J 2 bases, leaving 20 bases between the germline ends. The CDR3 reads CASRGRTGKEPYEQYF. The CDR3 region has the DNA TGTGCCAGCAGGGGGCGAACAGGGAAGGAGCCCTACGAGCAGTACTTC.

V usage is TRBV27 and J usage is TRBJ1-5; TRBD1 might be the D (5 bases). CDR3 length equals 14 residues. Germline assignment: CDR1 MNHEY and CDR2 SMNVEV (reference sequence). V lost 5 bases and J lost 5, with 13 bases in between. The CDR3 protein is CASSASGWDQPQHF. The CDR3 DNA is TGTGCCAGCAGTGCTTCAGGGTGGGATCAGCCCCAGCATTTT.